The present entry profiles one T cell receptor (beta chain) with its context. This specimen comes from a study of T cells in Graves' hyperthyroidism and ophthalmopathy. Ahead of any ophthalmopathy symptoms, the blood sample was obtained at the first diagnosis of hyperthyroidism. Cells are PBMCs isolated from roughly 9.3 ml of fresh blood. Trimming removed 3 bases from V and 0 bases from J, with 10 bases in between. This CDR3 contains 15 residues. In germline, CDR1 is SGDLS, CDR2 YYNGEE. It was RNA transcripts that yielded the amplified TCR beta CDR3 regions. TCR CDR3 regions were first amplified by RT-PCR with HTBI primers. TCRdb fed the multiplex PCR reads into MiXCR, producing one record per CDR3 protein. The table lists fewer than 450,000 distinct CDR3 sequences, about a sixth of them singletons.

The specimen sequenced was blood. This chain connects TRBV9 to TRBJ1-5; possibly TRBD1 for D (5 bases). This sequence originates from a woman in her 30s with Graves' hyperthyroidism that later progressed to Graves' ophthalmopathy. CDR3 protein: CASSAQGYSNQPQHF. The CDR3, as DNA: TGTGCCAGCAGCGCCCAGGGTTATAGCAATCAGCCCCAGCATTTT.